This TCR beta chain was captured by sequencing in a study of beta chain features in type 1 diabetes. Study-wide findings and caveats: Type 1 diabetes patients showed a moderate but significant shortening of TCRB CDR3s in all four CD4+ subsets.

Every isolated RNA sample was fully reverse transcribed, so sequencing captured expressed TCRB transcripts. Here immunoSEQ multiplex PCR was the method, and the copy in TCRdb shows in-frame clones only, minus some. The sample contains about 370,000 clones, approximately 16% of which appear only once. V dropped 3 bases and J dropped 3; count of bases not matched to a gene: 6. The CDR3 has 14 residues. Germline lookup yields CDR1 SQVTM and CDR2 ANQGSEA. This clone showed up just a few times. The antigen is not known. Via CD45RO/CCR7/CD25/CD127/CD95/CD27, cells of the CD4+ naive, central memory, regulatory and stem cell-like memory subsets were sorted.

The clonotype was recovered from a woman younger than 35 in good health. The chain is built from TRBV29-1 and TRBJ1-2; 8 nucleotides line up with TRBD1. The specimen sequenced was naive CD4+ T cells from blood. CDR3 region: CSVDRSGGDYGYTF. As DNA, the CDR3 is TGCAGCGTTGATAGGTCAGGGGGCGACTATGGCTACACCTTC.